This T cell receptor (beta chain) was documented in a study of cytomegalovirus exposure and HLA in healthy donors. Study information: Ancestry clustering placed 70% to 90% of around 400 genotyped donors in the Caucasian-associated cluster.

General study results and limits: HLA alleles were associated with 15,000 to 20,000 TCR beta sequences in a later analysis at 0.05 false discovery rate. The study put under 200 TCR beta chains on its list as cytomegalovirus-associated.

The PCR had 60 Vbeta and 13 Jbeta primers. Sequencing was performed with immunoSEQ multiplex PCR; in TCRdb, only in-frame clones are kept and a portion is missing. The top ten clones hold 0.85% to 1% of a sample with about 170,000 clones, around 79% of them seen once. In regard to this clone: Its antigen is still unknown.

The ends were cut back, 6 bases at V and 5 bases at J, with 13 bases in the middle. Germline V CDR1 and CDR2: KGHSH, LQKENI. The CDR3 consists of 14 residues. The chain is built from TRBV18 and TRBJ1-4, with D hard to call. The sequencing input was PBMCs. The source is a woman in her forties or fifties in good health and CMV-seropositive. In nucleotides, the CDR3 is TGTGCCAGCTCCCAGGCCGGCGTAAATGAAAAACTGTTTTTT. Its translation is CASSQAGVNEKLFF.